Sequencing of this T cell receptor beta chain was carried out in a study of T cells in Graves' hyperthyroidism and ophthalmopathy. Researchers amplified the TCR beta CDR3 regions from RNA transcripts. An initial round of RT-PCR targeting the TCR CDR3 relied on the HTBI primer set. TCRdb fed the multiplex PCR reads into MiXCR, producing one record per CDR3 protein. The sample consists of around 340,000 distinct CDR3 sequences, 15% to 20% of them appearing once. Study-wide results and limits: The model forecast ophthalmopathy, anticipating it by a median roughly 6.3 months before onset.

Germline V gene data show CDR1 as LNHNV and CDR2 as YYDKDF (reference sequence). V lost 5 bases, J lost 4 bases, and 15 bases lay in between. CDR3 size: 15 residues. About this clonotype itself: Its antigen is as yet unknown.

Recently diagnosed hyperthyroidism of less than 2 months' duration affected patients aged 18 to 65. Diagnoses were established using clinical symptoms, serum thyroxine and TRAb, thyroid ultrasound and orbital computed tomography. The genes are TRBV15 and TRBJ2-1; possibly TRBD2 for D (6 bases). The TCR comes from a woman aged 45 to 65 with Graves' hyperthyroidism. Sequencing used blood. The DNA for the CDR3 is TGTGCCACCAGCCACGGGAGACACACTTACAATGAGCAGTTCTTC. It is translated as CATSHGRHTYNEQFF.